Listed here are 2 T cell receptor beta chains from one sample, sequenced in a study of blood T cell repertoires in COVID-19. The data were produced by immunoSEQ multiplex PCR, yet TCRdb's version contains in-frame clones alone and is incomplete. The table includes 120,000 to 150,000 clones, roughly 85% detected once. Input material: peripheral blood. The receptors come from a woman aged 55 to 70 with COVID-19, enrolled during active disease.

The chain couples TRBV28 to TRBJ2-7, with TRBD1 matching 9 bases. V shed 4 bases, J shed 1 base, and the junction held 11 bases outside the gene matches. The CDR3 is 17 residues long. Germline lookup yields CDR1 MDHEN and CDR2 SYDVKM. CDR3 region: CASSSRGGQGLSYEQYF. For the CDR3, the DNA is TGTGCCAGCAGTTCAAGAGGAGGACAGGGGCTTTCCTACGAGCAGTACTTC. The full variable domain, completed using reference TRBV28 and TRBJ2-7, is DVKVTQSSRYLVKRTGEKVFLECVQDMDHENMFWYRQDPGLGLRLIYFSYDVKMKEKGDIPEGYSVSREKKERFSLILESASTNQTSMYLCASSSRGGQGLSYEQYFGPGTRLTVT.

V is TRBV6-5 and J is TRBJ2-2; perhaps TRBD1 as D (7 bases). Germline V lookup: CDR1 MNHEY, CDR2 SVGAGI. CDR3 length: 14 amino acids. The V and J ends lost 8 bases and 8 bases respectively, with 18 bases between them. The CDR3 spells CASRGGGTQGELFF. CDR3 bases: TGTGCCAGCCGAGGAGGGGGCACTCAAGGGGAGCTGTTTTTT.